This TCR beta chain stems from a study of T cells in Graves' hyperthyroidism and ophthalmopathy. Study-wide results and limits: Blood also held most thyroid clonotypes expanded beyond 0.001.

This clonotype was counted ten times or more. Its target is unknown. RNA transcripts yielded amplified TCR beta CDR3 regions. First-round RT-PCR of the TCR CDR3 relied on the HTBI primer set. From the multiplex PCR reads, TCRdb called clonotypes with MiXCR, one entry per CDR3 protein. Of some 620,000 distinct CDR3 sequences listed, 15% to 20% are singletons. From germline, CDR1 is SGHTA and CDR2 FQGNSA. Trimming at V came to 5 bases and at J to 2 bases, leaving 8 bases not matched to a gene. This CDR3 has 16 amino acids. This TCR derives from a woman aged 30 to 39 with Graves' hyperthyroidism. The chain combines TRBV7-2 with TRBJ2-5; 10 nucleotides agree with TRBD2. Material for sequencing was blood. The CDR3: CASSPGLAAVQETQYF. The CDR3 DNA follows: TGTGCCAGCAGCCCCGGACTAGCGGCGGTTCAAGAGACCCAGTACTTC.